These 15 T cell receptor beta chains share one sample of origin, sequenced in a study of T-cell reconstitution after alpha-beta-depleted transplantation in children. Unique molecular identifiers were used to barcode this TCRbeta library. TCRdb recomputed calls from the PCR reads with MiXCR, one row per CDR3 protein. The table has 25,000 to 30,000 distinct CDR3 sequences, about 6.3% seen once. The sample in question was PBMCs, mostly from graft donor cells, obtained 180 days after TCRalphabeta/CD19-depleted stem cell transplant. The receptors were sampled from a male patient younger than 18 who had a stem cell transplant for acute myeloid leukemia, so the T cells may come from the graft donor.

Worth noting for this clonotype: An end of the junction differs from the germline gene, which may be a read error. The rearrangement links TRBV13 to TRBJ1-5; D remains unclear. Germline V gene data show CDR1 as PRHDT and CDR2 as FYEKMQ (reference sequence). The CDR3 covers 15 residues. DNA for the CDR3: TGTGCCATCAGCTTCAGGCGGCGCAGCAATCAGCCCCAGCATTTT. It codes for CAISFRRRSNQPQHF.

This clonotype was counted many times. CDR3 DNA: TGTGCCTGGAGTTTACAGTTGAACACCGGGGAGCTGTTTTTT. Amino acid sequence: CAWSLQLNTGELFF. The gene calls are TRBV30 and TRBJ2-2, with D uncertain. The germline CDR1 and CDR2 sequences are GTSNPN and SVGIG (reference sequence). The CDR3 loop spans 14 amino acids. Trimming left V 2 bases short and J 1 base short, with 8 bases between.

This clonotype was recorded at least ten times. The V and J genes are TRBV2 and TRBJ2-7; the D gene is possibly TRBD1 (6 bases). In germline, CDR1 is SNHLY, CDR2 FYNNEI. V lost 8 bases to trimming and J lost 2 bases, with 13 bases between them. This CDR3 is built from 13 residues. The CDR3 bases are TGTGCCAGCTCCCTGCAGGGGACCTACGAGCAGTACTTC. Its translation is CASSLQGTYEQYF.

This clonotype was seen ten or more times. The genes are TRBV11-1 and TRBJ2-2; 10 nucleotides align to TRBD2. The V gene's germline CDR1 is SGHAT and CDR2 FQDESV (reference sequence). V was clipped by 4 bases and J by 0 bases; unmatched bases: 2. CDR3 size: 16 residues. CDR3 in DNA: TGTGCCAGCAGCTACGGACTAGCGGCGAACACCGGGGAGCTGTTTTTT. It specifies CASSYGLAANTGELFF.

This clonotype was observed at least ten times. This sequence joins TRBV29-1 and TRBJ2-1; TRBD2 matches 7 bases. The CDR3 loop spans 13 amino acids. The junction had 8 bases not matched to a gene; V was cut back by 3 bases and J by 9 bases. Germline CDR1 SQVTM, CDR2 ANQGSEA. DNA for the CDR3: TGCAGCGTTGAGGGACGACTAGCTGGTGAGCAGTTCTTC. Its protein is CSVEGRLAGEQFF.

The CDR3 coding sequence is TGTGCCATGGGCCCTGGGACAGCGATCTCTCCTAACTATGGCTACACCTTC. This encodes CAMGPGTAISPNYGYTF. This chain links TRBV5-2 with TRBJ1-2; whether TRBD1, the table's D call, matches the DNA was not checked. TRBV5-2 is shown as a pseudogene. The CDR3 contains 17 residues.

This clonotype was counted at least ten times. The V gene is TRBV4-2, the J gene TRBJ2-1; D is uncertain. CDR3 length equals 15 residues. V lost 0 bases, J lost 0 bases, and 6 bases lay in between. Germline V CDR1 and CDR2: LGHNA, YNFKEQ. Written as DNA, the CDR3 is TGTGCCAGCAGCCAAGATGGGAACTCCTACAATGAGCAGTTCTTC. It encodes CASSQDGNSYNEQFF.

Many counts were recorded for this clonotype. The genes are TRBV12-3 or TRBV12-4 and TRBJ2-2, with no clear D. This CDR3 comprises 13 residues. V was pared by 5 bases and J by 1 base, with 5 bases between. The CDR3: CASSPLNTGELFF. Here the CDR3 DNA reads TGTGCCAGCAGTCCCCTGAACACCGGGGAGCTGTTTTTT.

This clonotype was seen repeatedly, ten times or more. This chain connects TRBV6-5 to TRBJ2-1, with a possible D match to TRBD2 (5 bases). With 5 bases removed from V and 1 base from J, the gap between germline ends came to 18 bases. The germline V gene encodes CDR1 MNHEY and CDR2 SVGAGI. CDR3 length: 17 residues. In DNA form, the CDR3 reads TGTGCCAGCAGTACCACGGAGGTAATTGGGTCCTACAATGAGCAGTTCTTC. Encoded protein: CASSTTEVIGSYNEQFF.

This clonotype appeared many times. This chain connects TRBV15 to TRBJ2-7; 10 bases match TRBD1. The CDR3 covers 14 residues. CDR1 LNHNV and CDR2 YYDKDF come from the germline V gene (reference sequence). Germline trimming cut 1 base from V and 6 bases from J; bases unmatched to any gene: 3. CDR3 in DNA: TGTGCCACCAGCAGAGGGGGACAGGGGATCGAGCAGTACTTC. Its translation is CATSRGGQGIEQYF. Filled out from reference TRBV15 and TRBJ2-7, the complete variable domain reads DAMVIQNPRYQVTQFGKPVTLSCSQTLNHNVMYWYQQKSSQAPKLLFHYYDKDFNNEADTPDNFQSRRPNTSFCFLDIRSPGLGDTAMYLCATSRGGQGIEQYFGPGTRLTVT.

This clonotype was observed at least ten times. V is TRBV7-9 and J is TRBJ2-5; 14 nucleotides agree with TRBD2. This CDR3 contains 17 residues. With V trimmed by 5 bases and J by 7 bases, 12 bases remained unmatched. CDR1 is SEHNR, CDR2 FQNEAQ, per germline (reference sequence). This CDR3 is CASSPRLAGGPLVTQYF. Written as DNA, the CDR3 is TGTGCCAGCAGCCCCCGACTAGCGGGAGGGCCGTTGGTGACCCAGTACTTC. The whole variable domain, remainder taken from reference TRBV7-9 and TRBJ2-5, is DTGVSQNPRHKITKRGQNVTFRCDPISEHNRLYWYRQTLGQGPEFLTYFQNEAQLEKSRLLSDRFSAERPKGSFSTLEIQRTEQGDSAMYLCASSPRLAGGPLVTQYFGPGTRLLVL.

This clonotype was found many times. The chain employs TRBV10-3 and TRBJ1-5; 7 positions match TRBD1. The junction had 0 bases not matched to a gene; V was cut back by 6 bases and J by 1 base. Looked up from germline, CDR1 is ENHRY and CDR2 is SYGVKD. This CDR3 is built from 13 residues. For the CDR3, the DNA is TGTGCCATCAGACAGGGGAGCAATCAGCCCCAGCATTTT. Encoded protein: CAIRQGSNQPQHF.

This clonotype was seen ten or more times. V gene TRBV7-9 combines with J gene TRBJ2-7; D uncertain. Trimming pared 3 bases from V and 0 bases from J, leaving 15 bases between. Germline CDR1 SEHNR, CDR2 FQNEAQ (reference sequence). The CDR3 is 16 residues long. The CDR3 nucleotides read TGTGCCAGCAGCTTGGCTCTGATACAGAGCTCCTACGAGCAGTACTTC. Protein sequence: CASSLALIQSSYEQYF.

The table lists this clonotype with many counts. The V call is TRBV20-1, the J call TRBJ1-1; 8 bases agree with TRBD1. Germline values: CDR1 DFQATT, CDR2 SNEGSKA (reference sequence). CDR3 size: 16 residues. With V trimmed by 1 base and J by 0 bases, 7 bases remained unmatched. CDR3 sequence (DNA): TGCAGTGCTAGAGCTTCGACAGGGGTCATGAACACTGAAGCTTTCTTT. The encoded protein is CSARASTGVMNTEAFF.

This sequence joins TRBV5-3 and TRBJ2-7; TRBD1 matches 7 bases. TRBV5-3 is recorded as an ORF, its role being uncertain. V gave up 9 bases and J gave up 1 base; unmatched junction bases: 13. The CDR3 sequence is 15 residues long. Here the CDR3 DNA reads TGTGCCATGGGCCCCAGGGCAGGGGGATCCTACGAGCAGTACTTC. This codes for CAMGPRAGGSYEQYF.